Listed below are T cell receptor beta chains from one sample, sequenced in a study of shared T cell receptors in the human thymus. The table came from immunoSEQ multiplex PCR; TCRdb's copy has only in-frame clones and leaves some out. The table has 650,000 to 950,000 clones, 80% to 90% seen once. Another study also made use of these data, one on human thymus T cells.

The sample consisted of thymocytes. These receptors came from a girl under three years old with a congenital heart defect. Each CDR3 is given with its conserved first and last residue. A D gene is named only where the DNA matches it firmly. For some rows the clone size is stated as once, few or many, or as a class when expanded; others skip it.

clone_size	v_call	j_call	d_call	cdr3_aa	cdr3_nt
-	TRBV7-2	TRBJ2-7	-	CASSSRPDKAYEQYF	TGTGCCAGCAGCAGCAGACCAGACAAGGCCTACGAGCAGTACTTC
-	TRBV7-6	TRBJ2-5	-	CASSLAGGQRGKETQYF	TGTGCCAGCAGCTTAGCGGGGGGACAGCGAGGGAAAGAGACCCAGTACTTC
-	TRBV7-9	TRBJ2-7	TRBD2	CASSSPGTSGYEQYF	TGTGCCAGCAGCTCCCCCGGGACTAGCGGATACGAGCAGTACTTC
-	TRBV6-5	TRBJ1-4	-	CASSYSKEVPRIF	TGTGCCAGCAGTTACTCGAAGGAGGTCCCGAGGATTTTT
once	TRBV6-5	TRBJ1-5	-	CASSYHPGSNQPQHF	TGTGCCAGCAGTTACCACCCAGGTAGCAATCAGCCCCAGCATTTT
-	TRBV5-1	TRBJ1-2	-	CASSLAVLPPHGYTF	TGCGCCAGCAGCTTGGCGGTGCTTCCCCCTCATGGCTACACCTTC
-	TRBV27	TRBJ2-1	TRBD2	CASSVRLAGDTYNEQFF	TGTGCCAGCAGTGTAAGACTAGCGGGGGATACTTACAATGAGCAGTTCTTC
-	TRBV19	TRBJ1-2	-	CAIHRGVYGYTF	TGTGCCATTCACCGGGGAGTCTATGGCTACACCTTC
-	TRBV9	TRBJ2-1	-	CASSVVGRGNEQFF	TGTGCCAGCAGCGTAGTCGGCAGGGGCAATGAGCAGTTCTTC
once	TRBV14	TRBJ1-1	TRBD1	CASSQADADRDTEAFF	TGTGCCAGCAGCCAAGCGGACGCGGACAGGGACACTGAAGCTTTCTTT
-	TRBV19	TRBJ1-1	-	CASSAGVLNTEAFF	TGTGCCAGTAGTGCCGGGGTTTTGAACACTGAAGCTTTCTTT
-	TRBV27	TRBJ2-2	TRBD1	CASSFLGTGVTGELFF	TGTGCCAGCAGTTTTTTGGGGACAGGGGTCACCGGGGAGCTGTTTTTT
-	TRBV7-9	TRBJ2-7	TRBD1	CASSLRDRPFEYF	TGTGCCAGCAGCCTCCGGGACAGGCCCTTTGAGTACTTC
once	TRBV5-4	TRBJ2-7	-	CASSSSVGPYEQYF	TGTGCCAGCAGCTCCTCAGTGGGGCCATACGAGCAGTACTTC
-	TRBV10-2	TRBJ1-6	-	CASSVNSHSPLHF	TGCGCCAGCAGTGTGAACAGCCATTCACCCCTCCACTTT
-	TRBV27	TRBJ1-1	-	CASSPPDSKIEAFF	TGTGCCAGCAGCCCACCGGACTCTAAGATTGAAGCTTTCTTT
-	TRBV7-2	TRBJ2-7	TRBD1	CASSSGQGKYEQYF	TGTGCCAGCAGTTCGGGACAGGGAAAATACGAGCAGTACTTC
-	TRBV11-2	TRBJ2-1	-	CASSLVGGEQFF	TGTGCCAGCAGCTTAGTAGGGGGTGAGCAGTTCTTC
-	TRBV11-2	TRBJ1-1	-	CASSLDRTEAFF	TGTGCCAGCAGCTTAGATAGAACGGAAGCTTTCTTT
-	TRBV9	TRBJ2-1	-	CASSHRGRRNLGDEQFF	TGTGCCAGCTCCCATCGGGGTAGGCGGAATTTAGGAGATGAGCAGTTCTTC
few	TRBV25-1	TRBJ1-4	-	CASMSGTRWATNEKLFF	TGTGCCAGCATGTCGGGAACCCGGTGGGCAACTAATGAAAAACTGTTTTTT